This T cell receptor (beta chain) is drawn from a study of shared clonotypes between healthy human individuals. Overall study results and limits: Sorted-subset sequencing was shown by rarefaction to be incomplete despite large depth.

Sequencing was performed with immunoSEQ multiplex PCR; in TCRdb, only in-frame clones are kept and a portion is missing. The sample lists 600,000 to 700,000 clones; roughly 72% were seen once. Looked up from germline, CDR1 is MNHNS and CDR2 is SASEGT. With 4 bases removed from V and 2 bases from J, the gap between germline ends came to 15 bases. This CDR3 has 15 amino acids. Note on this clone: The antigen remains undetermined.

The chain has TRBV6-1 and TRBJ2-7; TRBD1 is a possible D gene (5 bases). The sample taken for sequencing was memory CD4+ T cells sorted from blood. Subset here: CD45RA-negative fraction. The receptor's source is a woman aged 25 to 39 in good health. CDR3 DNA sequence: TGTGCCAGCAGTGTAATGGAGACAGTTACCTACGAGCAGTACTTC. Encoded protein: CASSVMETVTYEQYF.